The clone carrying this T cell receptor (beta chain) occurred once. What it recognizes is unknown. The source of the sample is a study of OX40 agonist ivuxolimab in advanced cancers. Looking at the study overall: The patients' treatment was ivuxolimab, an agonistic anti-OX40 (CD134) antibody. Study-level points and caveats: Mean expanded clone counts were higher in CD8+ than CD4+ T cells. Individuals who were partial responders at 0.1-3.0 mg/kg had clonal expansion that ranked among the lowest.

The method was immunoSEQ multiplex PCR; TCRdb's version includes in-frame clones alone and lacks a portion of them. The data show 55,000 to 75,000 clones, approximately 85% seen once. Germline V gene sequence: CDR1 MDHEN, CDR2 SYDVKM. This CDR3 is built from 15 residues. V was pared by 3 bases and J by 7 bases, with 16 bases between. The sequencing used CD4+ or CD8+ T cells sorted from blood, collected in a trial of the OX40 agonist ivuxolimab. The chain carries TRBV28 and TRBJ1-5; maybe TRBD1 (5 bases). This TCR derives from an adult with an advanced solid tumor such as melanoma, head and neck, liver or kidney cancer. The CDR3 is CASSFLGTEGQPQHF. The CDR3, as DNA: TGTGCCAGCAGTTTTCTGGGGACGGAAGGACAGCCCCAGCATTTT.